Following are 10 T cell receptor beta chains from one sample sequenced in a study of cytomegalovirus exposure and HLA in healthy donors. PCR was performed using 60 Vbeta and 13 Jbeta primers. Method: immunoSEQ multiplex PCR; TCRdb's copy keeps in-frame clones and lacks some. The profile shows about 150,000 clones, 70% of them singletons. The sample consisted of PBMCs. The receptors shown here come from a woman aged 60-75 years in good health and CMV-seropositive.

This rearrangement joins TRBV7-9 to TRBJ2-1; 11 bases map to TRBD2. Per germline, CDR1 SEHNR and CDR2 FQNEAQ (reference sequence). The CDR3 is 18 residues long. The V segment lost 1 base and the J segment 5 bases; nucleotides outside the gene matches: 10. The chain's CDR3 is CASSLERLAGRRNNEQFF. CDR3 coding DNA: TGTGCCAGCAGCTTAGAGAGACTAGCGGGAAGGCGGAACAATGAGCAGTTCTTC.

This clone has a handful of counts. The chain joins TRBV19 to TRBJ2-7, with 7 bases lining up with TRBD2. V shed 3 bases and J 4 bases; nucleotides not matched to a gene: 9. The germline CDR1 and CDR2 sequences are LNHDA and SQIVND (reference sequence). The CDR3 length is 15 residues. CDR3 amino acids: CASSIASGGWYEQYF. The CDR3 nucleotides are TGTGCCAGTAGTATTGCTAGCGGAGGATGGTACGAGCAGTACTTC.

J is TRBJ2-2 and V is TRBV6-5, with 10 bases lining up with TRBD2. Germline-derived CDR1 and CDR2 are MNHEY and SVGAGI. The CDR3 covers 16 residues. V shed 2 bases, J shed 7 bases, and the junction held 7 bases outside the gene matches. CDR3 bases: TGTGCCAGCAGTTACCAGCTAGCGGGAGTGGGCGGGGAGCTGTTTTTT. It specifies CASSYQLAGVGGELFF.

The chain employs TRBV10-1 and TRBJ2-7, with 8 positions matching TRBD1. The germline CDR1 and CDR2 sequences are WNHNN and SYGVQD (reference sequence). The CDR3 is 14 amino acids. V was clipped by 0 bases and J by 5 bases; unmatched bases: 3. The CDR3 region is CASSESGTGHEQYF. The CDR3 DNA follows: TGCGCCAGCAGTGAGTCCGGGACAGGCCACGAGCAGTACTTC.

V usage is TRBV1 and J usage is TRBJ2-1; the table assigns TRBD2, which was not confirmed against the DNA. TRBV1 is a pseudogene locus. This CDR3 has 16 residues. This chain's CDR3 is CTSSSGLAGPYNEQFF. The CDR3 DNA sequence: TGCACCAGCAGCTCGGGACTAGCGGGCCCCTACAATGAGCAGTTCTTC.

The chain is built from TRBV28 and TRBJ1-5; D not resolved. The germline V and J ends were trimmed by 1 base and 2 bases, with 12 bases remaining between them. From germline, CDR1 is MDHEN and CDR2 SYDVKM. This CDR3 is 16 amino acids long. CDR3 DNA: TGTGCCAGCAGTTTATCCCTATTCCTAGGCAATCAGCCCCAGCATTTT. It translates to CASSLSLFLGNQPQHF.

This chain links TRBV9 with TRBJ1-2; tentative D call: TRBD1 (6 bases). This CDR3 is 16 amino acids long. The germline V gene encodes CDR1 SGDLS and CDR2 YYNGEE. Trimming stripped 2 bases from V and 1 base from J, with 15 bases between. As DNA, the CDR3 is TGTGCCAGCAGCGTTCAAGAGGGGGGGCTTAACTATGGCTACACCTTC. Translation gives CASSVQEGGLNYGYTF.

The chain carries TRBV5-4 and TRBJ2-1; D remains ambiguous. The length of the CDR3 is 11 residues. The germline V gene has CDR1 SGHNT and CDR2 YYREEE (reference sequence). Trimming shortened V by 4 bases and J by 9 bases, and 8 bases separated the two germline ends. The CDR3 DNA reads as TGTGCCAGCAGCCTCCGCGGTGAGCAGTTCTTC. Residues: CASSLRGEQFF. Variable domain in full (rest from reference TRBV5-4 and TRBJ2-1): ETGVTQSPTHLIKTRGQQVTLRCSSQSGHNTVSWYQQALGQGPQFIFQYYREEENGRGNFPPRFSGLQFPNYSSELNVNALELDDSALYLCASSLRGEQFFGPGTRLTVL.

The gene calls are TRBV11-2 and TRBJ2-3, with 14 positions matching TRBD2. The V gene's germline CDR1 is SGHAT and CDR2 FQNNGV. The CDR3 runs to 16 residues. V shed 1 base and J 3 bases; nucleotides not matched to a gene: 0. CDR3 sequence reads: CASSLGTSGRTDTQYF. CDR3 DNA: TGTGCCAGCAGCTTAGGGACTAGCGGGAGGACAGATACGCAGTATTTT.

This chain links TRBV5-1 with TRBJ2-7, with TRBD1 matching over 8 bases. Losses at the gene ends were 4 bases for V and 5 bases for J; bases not matched to a gene: 11. CDR1 is SGHRS and CDR2 is YFSETQ in the germline V gene. The CDR3 has 15 amino acids. Here the CDR3 reads CASSVAGGSTDEQYF. CDR3 sequence (DNA): TGCGCCAGCAGCGTTGCAGGGGGCTCCACGGACGAGCAGTACTTC.